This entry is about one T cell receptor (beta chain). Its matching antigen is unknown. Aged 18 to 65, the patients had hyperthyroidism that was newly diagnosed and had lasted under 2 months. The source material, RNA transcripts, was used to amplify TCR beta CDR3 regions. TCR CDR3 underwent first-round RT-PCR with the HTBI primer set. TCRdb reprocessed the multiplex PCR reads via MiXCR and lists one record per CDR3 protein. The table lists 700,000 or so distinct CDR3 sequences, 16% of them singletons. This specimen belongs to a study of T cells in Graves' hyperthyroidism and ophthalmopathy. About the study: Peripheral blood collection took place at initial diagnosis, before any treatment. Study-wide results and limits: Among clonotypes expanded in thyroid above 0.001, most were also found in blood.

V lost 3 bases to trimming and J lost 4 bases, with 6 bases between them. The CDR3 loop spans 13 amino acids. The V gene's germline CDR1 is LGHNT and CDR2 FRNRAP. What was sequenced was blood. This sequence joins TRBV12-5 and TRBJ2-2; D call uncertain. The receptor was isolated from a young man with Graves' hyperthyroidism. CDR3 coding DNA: TGTGCTAGTGGTTTCTACCTCACCGGGGAGCTGTTTTTT. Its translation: CASGFYLTGELFF.